This T cell receptor beta chain was identified during a study of blood T cells in healthy people across ages. Points from the study as a whole: From one million sequenced T cells, diversity estimates were lower bounds.

This clonotype was seen more than once but under ten times. Antigen: not known. PCR was performed a second time for roughly 7 to 11 cycles using a sample-barcoded 5' primer and a J-beta primer mix. TCRdb recomputed calls from the 5' RACE reads with MiXCR, one row per CDR3 protein. The sample has 1.5 million to 2 million distinct CDR3 sequences; 40% to 55% are singletons. V lost 3 bases to trimming and J lost 3 bases; unmatched junction nucleotides: 12. CDR3 length: 19 residues. Germline assignment: CDR1 ENHRY and CDR2 SYGVKD. The TCR comes from a woman in her 40s in good health. The chain uses TRBV10-3 and TRBJ2-3, with 13 positions matching TRBD2. The sequencing sample was made of blood. Here the CDR3 DNA reads TGTGCCATCAGTGACTCCGGGACTAGCGGGGACCCCACGACAGATACGCAGTATTTT. This sequence encodes CAISDSGTSGDPTTDTQYF.